Shown below are 22 T cell receptor beta chains from a single sample sequenced in a study of regulatory T cells in long-lasting Graves disease. Time point indicated: persistent/refractory GD, antithyroid drugs over 5 years with positive TRAb. PBMC RNA was the source of the TCR library. Combining iRepertoire HTBI primers with Arm-PCR of CDR3 regions, the authors built TCR beta libraries. MiXCR was run by TCRdb on the multiplex PCR reads, yielding one entry per CDR3 protein. The sample holds approximately 470,000 distinct CDR3 sequences, around 20% seen once. Sample: peripheral blood mononuclear cells (PBMCs), taken when the disease was refractory, from a patient treated with antithyroid drugs. The receptors were gathered from a female donor with Graves disease.

This clonotype was seen repeatedly, ten times or more. The rearrangement links TRBV6-1 to TRBJ1-5; no clear D gene. The V gene's germline CDR1 is MNHNS and CDR2 SASEGT. There are 12 residues in the CDR3. V dropped 6 bases and J dropped 5 bases, with 8 bases sitting between them. The CDR3 bases are TGTGCCAGCAGCCGCGGGGATCAGCCCCAGCATTTT. It codes for CASSRGDQPQHF.

Notes on this clonotype: A much larger clone sits a single nucleotide away, making a read error possible. The CDR3 DNA reads TGTGCCAGCAGATCGGACAGGGATAGCAATCAGCCCCAGCATTTT. Protein: CASRSDRDSNQPQHF. This rearrangement joins TRBV6-1 to TRBJ1-5, with TRBD1 matching over 8 bases. The germline V gene encodes CDR1 MNHNS and CDR2 SASEGT. The J segment lost 0 bases and the V segment lost 6 bases, leaving 4 bases of the junction unmatched. The CDR3 has 15 amino acids.

This clonotype was observed a handful of times. CDR3 protein: CASTGAPGLNNEQFF. Here the CDR3 DNA reads TGTGCCAGCACCGGGGCCCCCGGACTGAACAATGAGCAGTTCTTC. The chain carries TRBV6-2 or TRBV6-3 and TRBJ2-1, with D perhaps being TRBD1 or TRBD2 (5 bases each). Germline CDR1 MNHEY, CDR2 SVGEGT. This CDR3 is 15 amino acids long. Trimming cost V 7 bases and J 5 bases, with 18 bases left between them.

This clonotype was recorded many times. The chain links TRBV7-8 to TRBJ1-1; D possibly corresponds to TRBD1 (6 bases). Germline V CDR1 and CDR2: SGHVS, FQNEAQ. Trimming took off 2 bases at V and 7 bases at J, with 14 bases between the two ends. This CDR3 region has 14 residues. This CDR3 reads CASSLSRGESEAFF. The CDR3 DNA reads as TGTGCCAGCAGCTTATCGAGGGGGGAGAGTGAAGCTTTCTTT.

This clonotype has a handful of counts. The chain uses TRBV20-1 and TRBJ2-7; D gene unclear. Germline lookup yields CDR1 DFQATT and CDR2 SNEGSKA (reference sequence). V was trimmed by 5 bases and J by 1 base, leaving 12 bases between them. The CDR3 extends over 13 amino acids. The CDR3 DNA sequence: TGCAGTGCTGACCTCATCCGATCCTACGAGCAGTACTTC. It encodes CSADLIRSYEQYF.

This clonotype was detected ten times or more. The chain is built from TRBV27 and TRBJ2-7, with 7 bases identical to TRBD2. V was clipped by 6 bases and J by 5 bases; unmatched bases: 13. The CDR3 covers 15 residues. CDR1 and CDR2 (germline): MNHEY, SMNVEV (reference sequence). The CDR3 DNA sequence: TGTGCCAGCAGGGGACTAAAAAAACCACCGGACGAGCAGTACTTC. It yields the protein CASRGLKKPPDEQYF.

The chain is built from TRBV4-1 and TRBJ1-2; D is unresolved. Per germline, CDR1 MGHRA and CDR2 YSYEKL. The CDR3 loop spans 17 amino acids. V lost 1 base and J lost 0, with 15 bases in between. Written as DNA, the CDR3 is TGCGCCAGCAGCCAAGTAATAGGACGTAGAGCTAACTATGGCTACACCTTC. Translating gives CASSQVIGRRANYGYTF.

This clonotype was detected only a few times. The chain links TRBV5-1 to TRBJ1-1, with 7 bases identical to TRBD1. The V segment lost 4 bases and the J segment 1 base; nucleotides outside the gene matches: 7. The CDR3 totals 15 residues. In germline, CDR1 is SGHRS, CDR2 YFSETQ. The CDR3, as DNA: TGCGCCAGCAGCCCATCACAGGGGCCGAACACTGAAGCTTTCTTT. It is translated as CASSPSQGPNTEAFF.

The chain joins TRBV5-5 to TRBJ2-7, with D possibly being TRBD2 (5 bases). The CDR3 has 13 amino acids. With 3 bases removed from V and 3 bases from J, the gap between germline ends came to 10 bases. Germline V CDR1 and CDR2: SGHKS, YYEKEE (reference sequence). CDR3 sequence reads: CASSSRENYEQYF. The CDR3, as DNA: TGTGCCAGCAGCTCCCGGGAAAACTACGAGCAGTACTTC. The full variable domain, in which reference TRBV5-5 and TRBJ2-7 provide the parts outside the CDR3, is DAGVTQSPTHLIKTRGQQVTLRCSPISGHKSVSWYQQVLGQGPQFIFQYYEKEERGRGNFPDRFSARQFPNYSSELNVNALLLGDSALYLCASSSRENYEQYFGPGTRLTVT.

This clonotype was counted many times. V gene TRBV3-1 combines with J gene TRBJ1-1, with D hard to call. Germline V gene sequence: CDR1 LGHDT, CDR2 YNNKEL (reference sequence). The CDR3 runs to 14 residues. The V gene lost 0 bases and the J gene lost 7 bases, with 12 bases spanning the gap. Here the CDR3 DNA reads TGTGCCAGCAGCCAAGATCGCCTAACCGATGAAGCTTTCTTT. Encoded protein: CASSQDRLTDEAFF.

The chain uses TRBV6-1 and TRBJ1-5, with D possibly matching TRBD1 (6 bases). The CDR3 runs 14 residues. V lost 4 bases to trimming and J lost 5 bases, with 12 bases between them. In germline, CDR1 is MNHNS, CDR2 SASEGT. In DNA form, the CDR3 reads TGTGCCAGCAGTGTAGGGGGTTGGGATCAGCCCCAGCATTTT. It translates to CASSVGGWDQPQHF.

The V gene is TRBV4-1, the J gene TRBJ2-7; 7 positions agree with TRBD1. Germline V CDR1 and CDR2: MGHRA, YSYEKL. V lost 1 base and J lost 0; bases outside the gene matches: 6. There are 16 residues in the CDR3. The CDR3 coding sequence is TGCGCCAGCAGCCAAGCCCCCAGGGGGAGCTCCTACGAGCAGTACTTC. Residues: CASSQAPRGSSYEQYF.

Concerning this clonotype: This may be a read error, as it is one base from a much larger clone. Without the conserved terminal phenylalanine or tryptophan, this CDR3 likely stems from a read error. The chain employs TRBV28 and TRBJ2-2; D is ambiguous. The CDR3 covers 12 residues. CDR1 MDHEN and CDR2 SYDVKM come from the germline V gene. Trimming removed 6 bases from V and 2 bases from J, with 4 bases in between. CDR3 in DNA: TGTGCCAGCAGAAGTAACACCGGGGAGCTGTTTCTT. It yields the protein CASRSNTGELFL.

The chain couples TRBV27 to TRBJ2-2; TRBD2 matches 8 bases. CDR1 MNHEY and CDR2 SMNVEV come from the germline V gene (reference sequence). Losses at the gene ends were 3 bases for V and 7 bases for J; bases not matched to a gene: 13. This CDR3 region has 17 residues. The CDR3 nucleotides read TGTGCCAGCAGTTTGGCCATCGACCTAGCGGGCCACGGGGAGCTGTTTTTT. Protein sequence: CASSLAIDLAGHGELFF.

This clonotype has a count of ten or more. V and J are TRBV19 and TRBJ1-1; D is unresolved. Germline V gives CDR1 LNHDA, CDR2 SQIVND (reference sequence). The CDR3 has 14 amino acids. Between the trimmed V and J ends, which lost 4 bases and 0 bases, there was a span of 9 bases. The CDR3 region has the DNA TGTGCCAGTAGTAAAGAGGAGCTGAACACTGAAGCTTTCTTT. Amino acids: CASSKEELNTEAFF.

This clonotype was detected ten times or more. This chain joins TRBV6-5 and TRBJ1-5, with D unclear. Trimming took 0 bases from V and 7 from J, leaving 4 bases between them. The V gene's germline CDR1 is MNHEY and CDR2 SVGAGI. The CDR3 contains 12 residues. CDR3 sequence (DNA): TGTGCCAGCAGTTACTCACGGCAGCCCCAGCATTTT. Its protein is CASSYSRQPQHF.

In its sample, this clonotype was seen many times. This chain links TRBV5-4 with TRBJ1-2, with 7 bases that match TRBD1. This CDR3 spans 14 amino acids. V was clipped by 4 bases and J by 5 bases; unmatched bases: 8. CDR1 and CDR2 (germline): SGHNT, YYREEE (reference sequence). CDR3 DNA sequence: TGTGCCAGCAGCCGACAGGGCAGTTTATATGGCTACACCTTC. Its translation: CASSRQGSLYGYTF.

This clonotype was observed many times. V and J are TRBV28 and TRBJ1-2, with 7 bases identical to TRBD1. Trimming at V came to 6 bases and at J to 8 bases, leaving 15 bases not matched to a gene. The length of the CDR3 is 15 residues. Germline V lookup: CDR1 MDHEN, CDR2 SYDVKM. The CDR3 loop is CASSTPQTGRGGYTF. CDR3 nucleotides: TGTGCCAGCAGCACACCCCAGACAGGGAGAGGGGGCTACACCTTC.

The rearrangement uses TRBV19 and TRBJ2-5, with a tentative D call TRBD2 (5 bases). The CDR3 contains 14 residues. V lost 3 bases and J lost 5, with 13 bases in between. Germline V gene lookup returns CDR1 LNHDA and CDR2 SQIVND (reference sequence). In nucleotides, the CDR3 is TGTGCCAGTAGTATTGATTGGCGAGGGGAGACCCAGTACTTC. Translation gives CASSIDWRGETQYF.

This clonotype was counted only a few times. Given a much more abundant clone one base away, this may be a read error. The V and J genes are TRBV28 and TRBJ2-7; the match to TRBD2 covers 8 bases. Per the germline V gene, CDR1 is MDHEN and CDR2 is SYDVKM. The CDR3 is made up of 16 amino acids. Trimming at V came to 5 bases and at J to 3 bases, leaving 12 bases not matched to a gene. CDR3: CASSPAYASGFYEQYF. The CDR3 DNA sequence: TGTGCCAGCAGTCCAGCCTATGCTAGCGGGTTCTACGAGCAGTACTTC. The variable domain in full, with the rest retrieved from reference TRBV28 and TRBJ2-7, is DVKVTQSSRYLVKRTGEKVFLECVQDMDHENMFWYRQDPGLGLRLIYFSYDVKMKEKGDIPEGYSVSREKKERFSLILESASTNQTSMYLCASSPAYASGFYEQYFGPGTRLTVT.

This clonotype was detected only a few times. The chain couples TRBV12-3 or TRBV12-4 to TRBJ2-1, with a weak D call TRBD1 (6 bases). With 5 bases removed from V and 9 bases from J, the gap between germline ends came to 8 bases. This CDR3 has 11 residues. The CDR3 DNA sequence: TGTGCCAGCAGTGGACAGTCTGAGCAGTTCTTC. Translating gives CASSGQSEQFF.

V is TRBV28 and J is TRBJ2-2; 7 bases map to TRBD2. This CDR3 is 14 amino acids long. CDR1 MDHEN and CDR2 SYDVKM come from the germline V gene. V lost 6 bases, J lost 2 bases, and 3 bases stayed unmatched. The CDR3 DNA is TGTGCCAGCAGGCGGGAGTCAAACACCGGGGAGCTGTTTTTT. It specifies CASRRESNTGELFF.